The 31 T cell receptor beta chains given below trace back to one sample, sequenced in a study of cytomegalovirus exposure and HLA in healthy donors. The PCR employed 60 Vbeta primers together with 13 Jbeta primers. The repertoire was sequenced with immunoSEQ multiplex PCR; TCRdb's copy has only in-frame clones and lacks some. Here the sample spans around 160,000 clones, 68% being singletons. The sequencing sample was made of PBMCs. The receptors come from a woman younger than 30 in good health and CMV-seropositive.

The chain recombines TRBV29-1 with TRBJ2-7; a possible D gene is TRBD1 (5 bases). The CDR3 loop spans 15 amino acids. Germline V gives CDR1 SQVTM, CDR2 ANQGSEA. V was clipped by 0 bases and J by 2 bases, with 14 bases between them. The CDR3 here is CSVEDQRGQTYEQYF. Here the CDR3 DNA reads TGCAGCGTTGAAGATCAGAGAGGACAAACCTACGAGCAGTACTTC.

The chain recombines TRBV13 with TRBJ1-2; D may be TRBD1 (6 bases). Germline CDR1 PRHDT, CDR2 FYEKMQ (reference sequence). Trimming cost V 5 bases and J 8 bases, with 12 bases left between them. The CDR3 spans 12 residues. CDR3 in amino acids: CASSPDRSGYTF. CDR3 bases: TGTGCCAGCAGCCCGGACAGATCCGGCTACACCTTC.

V and J are TRBV7-9 and TRBJ1-5, with 7 bases identical to TRBD1. J lost 4 bases, V lost 5 bases, and 8 bases had no gene match. The V gene's germline CDR1 is SEHNR and CDR2 FQNEAQ (reference sequence). This CDR3 has 15 amino acids. The chain's CDR3 is CASSGGQEINQPQHF. As DNA, the CDR3 is TGTGCCAGCAGCGGAGGACAGGAGATAAATCAGCCCCAGCATTTT.

The chain links TRBV18 to TRBJ2-4; a possible D gene is TRBD1 (7 bases). Looked up from germline, CDR1 is KGHSH and CDR2 is LQKENI. V was pared by 6 bases and J by 8 bases, with 11 bases between. This CDR3 has 12 amino acids. CDR3 in DNA: TGTGCCAGCTCTCAGGGGGAGGACATTCAGTACTTC. This sequence encodes CASSQGEDIQYF.

This clone was counted a few times. The chain links TRBV27 to TRBJ2-7; TRBD2 matches 9 bases. The CDR3 totals 14 residues. V lost 7 bases and J lost 2; bases outside the gene matches: 6. From germline, CDR1 is MNHEY and CDR2 SMNVEV (reference sequence). The CDR3 region has the DNA TGTGCCAGCACTCCTAGCGGGAATGCCTACGAGCAGTACTTC. Its translation is CASTPSGNAYEQYF.

This chain joins TRBV4-3 and TRBJ2-7, with D possibly matching TRBD2 (6 bases). V dropped 2 bases and J dropped 2 bases, with 16 bases sitting between them. There are 16 residues in the CDR3. The germline gives CDR1 LGHNA, CDR2 YSLEER. The CDR3 nucleotides read TGCGCCAGCAGCCAACAAAGTGGGGGGTACCCCTACGAGCAGTACTTC. The encoded protein is CASSQQSGGYPYEQYF.

The chain's CDR3 is CASSFARDFNEKLFF. The DNA of the CDR3 is TGTGCCAGCAGCTTTGCCAGGGACTTTAATGAAAAACTGTTTTTT. This chain joins TRBV7-9 and TRBJ1-4; the D gene is possibly TRBD1 (5 bases). The CDR3 contains 15 residues. The germline gives CDR1 SEHNR, CDR2 FQNEAQ (reference sequence). V lost 3 bases, J lost 4 bases, and 12 bases lay in between.

This chain connects TRBV11-2 to TRBJ2-4, with D unclear. Trimming took 1 base from V and 9 from J, leaving 10 bases between them. Germline V gives CDR1 SGHAT, CDR2 FQNNGV. CDR3 length: 13 residues. The CDR3: CASSLGPRTIQYF. CDR3 sequence (DNA): TGTGCCAGCAGCTTAGGGCCACGTACCATTCAGTACTTC.

CDR3 sequence (DNA): TGTGCCAGCAGGAGAGAACTGCAGGGAGGGAACACTGAAGCTTTCTTT. Its translation: CASRRELQGGNTEAFF. The J gene is TRBJ1-1, the V gene TRBV7-9; D is perhaps TRBD1 (5 bases). There are 16 residues in the CDR3. Trimming cost V 6 bases and J 1 base, with 18 bases left between them. CDR1 is SEHNR and CDR2 is FQNEAQ in the germline V gene (reference sequence).

J is TRBJ1-1 and V is TRBV9, with TRBD1 identical over 7 bases. CDR1 and CDR2 from the germline V gene are SGDLS and YYNGEE. This CDR3 spans 14 amino acids. V shed 3 bases and J 8 bases; nucleotides not matched to a gene: 10. The CDR3 loop reads CASSASGQSSEAFF. The CDR3 bases are TGTGCCAGCAGCGCTTCGGGACAGTCTTCAGAAGCTTTCTTT.

This sequence joins TRBV28 and TRBJ2-1, with 11 bases fitting TRBD2. CDR1 MDHEN and CDR2 SYDVKM come from the germline V gene. This CDR3 region has 13 residues. This CDR3 reads CAYSGRARLGQFF. CDR3 bases: TGTGCGTATAGCGGGAGGGCCCGGCTCGGGCAGTTCTTC.

The rearrangement uses TRBV5-4 and TRBJ2-1; TRBD2 aligns across 7 bases. Per germline, CDR1 SGHNT and CDR2 YYREEE (reference sequence). This CDR3 has 14 residues. Trimming cost V 3 bases and J 6 bases; bases outside gene matches: 6. For the CDR3, the DNA is TGTGCCAGCAGCTCCCTACTAGCGCGCAATGAGCAGTTCTTC. This sequence encodes CASSSLLARNEQFF.

The rearrangement links TRBV7-2 to TRBJ2-2, with 9 bases that match TRBD1. This CDR3 comprises 17 residues. CDR1 is SGHTA and CDR2 is FQGNSA in the germline V gene. J gave up 5 bases and V 5 bases, and 12 bases lay outside the gene matches. The CDR3 region has the DNA TGTGCCAGCAGCCAGACCGGGACAGGGATACGTACCGGGGAGCTGTTTTTT. It specifies CASSQTGTGIRTGELFF.

In this sample, this clone turned up a few times. The gene calls are TRBV6-5 and TRBJ1-4, with D hard to call. Trimming pared 0 bases from V and 1 base from J, leaving 9 bases between. The germline V gene has CDR1 MNHEY and CDR2 SVGAGI. This CDR3 is built from 16 residues. The chain's CDR3 is CASSYSSRGTNEKLFF. The CDR3 DNA follows: TGTGCCAGCAGTTACTCGTCCCGGGGAACTAATGAAAAACTGTTTTTT.

V and J are TRBV29-1 and TRBJ2-1, with 10 bases fitting TRBD2. This CDR3 is built from 19 residues. With V trimmed by 5 bases and J by 0 bases, 16 bases remained unmatched. CDR1 SQVTM and CDR2 ANQGSEA come from the germline V gene. The CDR3 reads CSVSRASGSPLSSYNEQFF. The CDR3 DNA reads TGCAGCGTTAGCAGGGCTAGCGGGAGTCCCCTGAGCTCCTACAATGAGCAGTTCTTC.

CDR3 in DNA: TGTGCCAGCAGCCCCTCCGGACTAGCTTCAGTAGGAGAGCAGTTCTTC. Amino acid sequence: CASSPSGLASVGEQFF. This chain joins TRBV7-2 and TRBJ2-1; 8 positions match TRBD2. The CDR3 has 16 amino acids. V gave up 5 bases and J gave up 10 bases; unmatched junction bases: 16. Germline CDR1 reads SGHTA; CDR2 reads FQGNSA.

V gene TRBV18 combines with J gene TRBJ2-7, with TRBD2 as a possible D gene (6 bases). The CDR3 has 16 residues. CDR1 and CDR2 from the germline V gene are KGHSH and LQKENI. Trimming stripped 2 bases from V and 6 bases from J, with 20 bases between. The CDR3 bases are TGTGCCAGCTCACCAGTATCGGGGACGGGGGTCTCCGAGCAGTACTTC. It codes for CASSPVSGTGVSEQYF.

This clone was observed a handful of times. This chain uses TRBV14 with TRBJ2-3; the match to TRBD2 covers 7 bases. This CDR3 comprises 17 residues. Germline V gives CDR1 SGHDN, CDR2 FVKESK. V dropped 4 bases and J dropped 5; count of bases not matched to a gene: 15. CDR3 region: CASSPRTRLAKVDTQYF. CDR3 coding DNA: TGTGCCAGCAGCCCTAGGACGAGACTAGCAAAGGTAGATACGCAGTATTTT.

V is TRBV6-1 and J is TRBJ2-7, with TRBD2 matching over 7 bases. Trimming at V came to 6 bases and at J to 4 bases, leaving 6 bases not matched to a gene. The germline gives CDR1 MNHNS, CDR2 SASEGT. The CDR3 loop spans 13 amino acids. The CDR3 nucleotides are TGTGCCAGCAGCCTGGCTAGCGGTTACGAGCAGTACTTC. Amino acids: CASSLASGYEQYF.

V and J are TRBV19 and TRBJ2-7; D perhaps matches TRBD1 (6 bases). Germline CDR1 reads LNHDA; CDR2 reads SQIVND (reference sequence). Trimming removed 3 bases at V and 3 bases at J, with 9 bases between. CDR3 length: 13 residues. CDR3 in DNA: TGTGCCAGTAGTATCGGCAGGGGCTACGAGCAGTACTTC. It yields the protein CASSIGRGYEQYF.

This clone appeared a few times. This rearrangement joins TRBV28 to TRBJ1-1; D is perhaps TRBD1 (6 bases). Germline assignment: CDR1 MDHEN and CDR2 SYDVKM. V lost 5 bases to trimming and J lost 2 bases, with 12 bases between them. This CDR3 spans 14 amino acids. CDR3 protein: CASSTPDRNTEAFF. DNA of the CDR3: TGTGCCAGCAGTACCCCGGACAGAAACACTGAAGCTTTCTTT.

The DNA for the CDR3 is TGTGCCAGCAGCTACCAGGATGTGGGCTACACCTTC. Its protein is CASSYQDVGYTF. J is TRBJ1-2 and V is TRBV7-9; no clear D. This CDR3 region has 12 residues. Trimming took 4 bases from V and 8 from J, leaving 11 bases between them. The germline gives CDR1 SEHNR, CDR2 FQNEAQ (reference sequence).

The J gene is TRBJ2-7, the V gene TRBV27, with a weak D call TRBD1 (6 bases). The CDR3 loop spans 14 amino acids. Germline V CDR1 and CDR2: MNHEY, SMNVEV (reference sequence). V was clipped by 4 bases and J by 1 base, with 11 bases between them. Here the CDR3 reads CASSSGTPSYEQYF. In DNA form, the CDR3 reads TGTGCCAGCAGTTCCGGGACACCTTCCTACGAGCAGTACTTC.

This sequence joins TRBV6-1 and TRBJ2-5, with D hard to call. Matching the DNA end better, TRBJ2-7 makes the J call doubtful. This CDR3 spans 11 amino acids. CDR1 and CDR2 (germline): MNHNS, SASEGT. The CDR3 region is CASSEAHEQYF. CDR3 DNA sequence: TGTGCCAGCAGTGAAGCGCACGAGCAGTACTTC.

V usage is TRBV2 and J usage is TRBJ1-5, with a possible D match to TRBD1 (5 bases). CDR3 length: 15 amino acids. From germline, CDR1 is SNHLY and CDR2 FYNNEI. Trimming took off 7 bases at V and 0 bases at J, with 13 bases between the two ends. The CDR3 region has the DNA TGTGCCAGCACTGGAGGGGCCTTTAGCAATCAGCCCCAGCATTTT. Residues: CASTGGAFSNQPQHF.

This clone was seen only once. The CDR3 region has the DNA TGTGCCAGCAGCCGGGCCGCCCATGGGACTTTACAAGAGACCCAGTACTTC. It translates to CASSRAAHGTLQETQYF. The chain joins TRBV5-6 to TRBJ2-5; D is perhaps TRBD2 (6 bases). This CDR3 contains 17 residues. CDR1 and CDR2 from the germline V gene are SGHDT and YYEEEE. The V and J ends lost 4 bases and 2 bases respectively, with 21 bases between them.

In regard to this clone: This CDR3 is missing its conserved last phenylalanine or tryptophan, likely due to a read error. This rearrangement joins TRBV19 to TRBJ1-2; D call uncertain. Germline-derived CDR1 and CDR2 are LNHDA and SQIVND (reference sequence). This CDR3 contains 14 residues. V shed 3 bases and J shed 8 bases, with 16 bases lying between them. CDR3 in DNA: TGTGCCAGTAGTATCGGTCTACTTGAGGAGGGCTACACCGTC. Encoded protein: CASSIGLLEEGYTV.

This rearrangement joins TRBV30 to TRBJ1-5; 10 bases are a match to TRBD1. CDR1 and CDR2 from the germline V gene are GTSNPN and SVGIG (reference sequence). This CDR3 contains 13 residues. Losses at the gene ends were 5 bases for V and 6 bases for J; bases not matched to a gene: 4. CDR3 sequence reads: CAWRGQGIQPQHF. DNA for the CDR3: TGTGCCTGGCGGGGACAGGGGATTCAGCCCCAGCATTTT.

V and J are TRBV7-6 and TRBJ2-2; unclear D gene. The J call may be in error: the DNA end matches TRBJ1-3 better. The CDR3 loop spans 10 amino acids. Germline CDR1 is SGHVS and CDR2 is FNYEAQ. The CDR3 region is CASIPNTIYF. DNA of the CDR3: TGTGCCAGTATTCCGAACACCATATATTTT.

J is TRBJ2-5 and V is TRBV7-8; D is unresolved. This CDR3 comprises 17 residues. V lost 0 bases, J lost 1 base, and 15 bases lay in between. The germline gives CDR1 SGHVS, CDR2 FQNEAQ. In nucleotides, the CDR3 is TGTGCCAGCAGCTTAGCATACACCGAACTAACCCAAGAGACCCAGTACTTC. Its translation is CASSLAYTELTQETQYF. The whole variable domain, filled in from reference TRBV7-8 and TRBJ2-5, reads GAGVSQSPRYKVAKRGQDVALRCDPISGHVSLFWYQQALGQGPEFLTYFQNEAQLDKSGLPSDRFFAERPEGSVSTLKIQRTQQEDSAVYLCASSLAYTELTQETQYFGPGTRLLVL.

This clone was counted only a few times. The chain carries TRBV6-6 and TRBJ2-5; 7 bases match TRBD1. Germline values: CDR1 MNHNY, CDR2 SVGAGI (reference sequence). This CDR3 comprises 13 residues. The V segment lost 5 bases and the J segment 2 bases; nucleotides outside the gene matches: 2. The CDR3 region is CASSGTVQETQYF. DNA of the CDR3: TGTGCCAGCAGTGGGACAGTTCAAGAGACCCAGTACTTC.